The clone carrying this T cell receptor beta chain occurred a few times. Its antigen remains unknown. This CDR3 has 14 amino acids. Trimming removed 4 bases from V and 7 bases from J; junction bases left unmatched: 8. From germline, CDR1 is LNHDA and CDR2 SQIVND (reference sequence). The protocol was immunoSEQ multiplex PCR, while the TCRdb copy is restricted to in-frame clones and leaves out a portion. The sample lists roughly 20,000 clones; 82% were seen once. These data are taken from a study of somatic mutations in cytotoxic T cells in rheumatoid arthritis. Study-level findings and limits: A finding that went unadjusted for multiple comparisons was the slight underrepresentation of TRBV07 in rheumatoid arthritis patients.

This receptor was taken from an adult with rheumatoid arthritis. The chain combines TRBV19 with TRBJ1-1, with TRBD1 matching 8 bases. The specimen sequenced was CD8+ T cells sorted from blood. The CDR3 sequence: CASSTPGQEIEAFF. The CDR3, as DNA: TGTGCCAGTAGTACCCCGGGACAGGAGATTGAAGCTTTCTTT.